This TCR beta chain was captured in a study of shared clonotypes between healthy human individuals (dated by TCRdb to 2018 to 2020). As for the study more broadly: The cohort included a few men and two women between 18 and 49 years of age. To estimate repertoire size and how much clonotype sharing occurs between individuals, the study deeply sequenced the blood TCR repertoires of about 5 healthy adults. Per donor, leukapheresis produced somewhere between about 0.9 and 10 billion PBMCs. Different laboratories and diverse techniques were used to prepare libraries and sequence TCR repertoires, to increase sequencing depth and limit assay-specific biases. The paper's findings and limits, for the study overall: The small number of donors limited the genetic and exposure-history diversity represented. Sampling was limited to blood, and TCR repertoires in tissue likely differ from TCR repertoires in blood. Pairwise subsampling led to the expectation that sequencing depth would affect the degree of clonotype sharing among donors.

Using the deep immunoSEQ assay, multiplex PCR amplified TCR CDR3 regions from genomic DNA. Genomic DNA extracted from each cell subset was distributed evenly over all wells of several immunoSEQ 96-well plates, and each plate served as one replicate. For unsorted PBMC, around 0.3 ug genomic DNA, equal to approximately 30,000 T cell genomes, was loaded into each replicate PCR. Genomic DNA from unsorted PBMC was sequenced over ten immunoSEQ deep assay plates. The purified libraries were quantified using a Qubit 3.0 fluorometer, sized with a Bioanalyzer 2100, and then quantified again using the KAPA Library Quantification kit. A separate single-read 150-cycle Illumina NextSeq 550 flow cell was used to sequence each immunoSEQ 96-well plate. On the authors' methods: Because the immunoSEQ output included only junctional sequences and no quality scores, the filtering could not be the same as the filtering used for full-length reads. Sequences were annotated with PyIR, a Python wrapper for IgBLAST v1.9, and V/J genes and CDR3 were assigned using IMGT germline references. Reads were removed for weak V/J assignments (E-value above 1e-6), missing CDR3, stop codons, out-of-frame junctions, or ambiguous translated residues. V3J clonotypes were defined by identical inferred V gene, J gene, and CDR3 amino acid sequence. Percentage overlap between repertoires was computed as shared unique clonotypes divided by the size of the smaller repertoire. Repertoire richness was assessed with RTK rarefaction, the Chao1 estimator, and Recon v2.1 estimates of unobserved clonotypes. TCRdb mirrors the immuneACCESS table, restricted to in-frame sequences. Some clones are absent from its copies; in checked studies, under half trace to an unresolved V gene, and the reason for the others is unknown. D and trimming were read from the DNA, whereas the V and J calls and clone size are those reported in that table. The sample table holds roughly 490,000 clones, of which around 80% were seen once. The leading ten clones occupy approximately 12% of the sample.

Healthy HIV-negative adults with no recently reported acute infections or vaccinations were included as donors. Every donor was a Caucasian adult residing in Nashville, Tennessee, USA. In the unsorted samples, roughly 90 million PBMCs were counted, and genomic DNA was extracted using the QIAamp DNA Blood Mini kit. Blood was obtained by leukapheresis, after which PBMCs were separated by Ficoll-Histopaque density gradient centrifugation and cryopreserved in liquid nitrogen vapor phase. From the cysteine through the phenylalanine, the CDR3 covers 11 amino acids. Of all the DNA, just the CDR3 is kept, 33 bases in frame from base 1. Looking up the germline V gene yields CDR1 MDHEN and CDR2 SYDVKM. V loses 7 bases, J loses 5 bases, and the germline ends lie 8 bases apart. As regards this clone: The antigen it binds to is not known. The record has no base qualities; no much larger clone is one base away.

This sequence originates from a woman in her 40s in good health. Some clones in this sample may be carry-over from other donors' samples. The rearranged segments are TRBV28 and TRBJ2-5; no D gene call is confident. Sequenced input: PBMCs. Here the CDR3 is given as CASTGLETQYF. The nucleotide sequence reads TGTGCCAGCACCGGGTTGGAGACCCAGTACTTC.